This T cell receptor beta chain was obtained from a study of blood T cell repertoires in COVID-19 (dated by TCRdb to the early 2020s). Concerning the study at large: The collaborator samples originated in the United States, Italy and Spain and spanned the acute and convalescent phases of COVID-19. HLA class I and class II types, where available, came from metadata supplied by the sample provider rather than from assay-based typing. The repertoires were released in a freely available public database meant as a resource for research on the immune response to SARS-CoV-2. Samples were obtained from the ongoing ImmuneRACE study (first 160 participants) and from 950 to 1,500 subjects provided by 6 global collaborators. Subjects who had been exposed to COVID-19, were actively infected with it, or had recovered from it provided the deeply sampled blood TCRbeta repertoires that made up the dataset. Sample metadata almost always included a de-identified subject ID, COVID-19 status, age in years and sex. The material from the prospective study consisted of cDNA or gDNA derived from T cells, B-cell-depleted T cells, or PBMCs.

CDR1 and CDR2 are drawn from the germline V gene: SGHRS, YFSETQ. At the junction V is shortened by 5 bases and J by 9 bases; bases outside the gene matches: 15. Including the terminal cysteine and phenylalanine, the CDR3 comprises 16 residues. Just the 48-base CDR3 DNA is kept, in frame starting at base 1. The full study reports these points: The quantity of clinical and demographic metadata differed by source and by participant and was supplied without curation.

TCRbeta CDR3 regions were amplified from genomic DNA by means of the immunoSEQ Assay, a bias-controlled multiplex PCR. Turning to the authors' computational methods: Nucleated cell counts per sample were estimated from amplification of reference gene primers within the assay. Sequence reads were collapsed and filtered to measure the absolute abundance of every unique TCRbeta CDR3 rearrangement. For each sample, productive Simpson clonality was calculated by taking the square root of Simpson's diversity index across productive rearrangements. The clones in this table, taken by TCRdb from immuneACCESS, are in-frame only. Not every clone is retained; where verified, under half of the shortfall comes from an unresolved V gene, and the cause of the rest is unknown. That table supplies the V and J calls and clone size; D and trimming were determined from the DNA. This sample lists 350,000 to 450,000 clones; roughly nine tenths were detected once. The ten most abundant clones make up around 0.86% of the sample.

Comment on this clone: No cognate antigen has been identified for it. Base quality data are lacking; no much larger clone is found one base away.

Enrolling through a virtual design, the prospective study's participants ranged in age from roughly 18 to 100 years and lived across some 22 United States geographic areas. To assign participants to cohorts, the prospective study relied on clinical history that participants themselves reported in a screening survey and a study questionnaire. A participant counted as exposed if, within 2 weeks of entering the study, that participant had been in contact with someone who had a PCR-confirmed or clinician-diagnosed COVID-19 case. In the prospective study, whole blood, serum and a nasopharyngeal or oropharyngeal swab were collected from each participant by mobile phlebotomists. Prospective study participants could optionally give additional blood draws and questionnaires over an approximately two-month period. Before DNA extraction, prospective study blood samples were shipped either frozen or at room temperature.

Material for sequencing was PBMCs or T cells enriched from blood (not recorded which). This sequence originates from a woman aged 40 to 55 who had been exposed to COVID-19. The receptor chain draws on TRBV5-1 and TRBJ2-1, with TRBD1 matching 9 junction bases. The encoded CDR3 is CASSYTPGQGGTEQFF. The DNA reads as follows: TGCGCCAGCAGTTATACACCGGGACAGGGAGGTACTGAGCAGTTCTTC.